This T cell receptor beta chain was recovered during a study of cytomegalovirus exposure and HLA in healthy donors. On the study more broadly: Within the Caucasian-associated ancestry cluster were 81% of the roughly 380 genotyped donors. Findings and limits, study-wide: Later findings reportedly placed an Asian-associated ancestry cluster below the approximately 650-donor mean for N-insertions.

At collection, donors were nominally healthy, but unrecorded immune exposures were probable. This CDR3 contains 15 residues. CDR1 and CDR2 from the germline V gene are ENHRY and SYGVKD. Trimming cost V 7 bases and J 8 bases; bases outside gene matches: 12. Comments on this clone: The antigen is unknown.

PCR involved 60 Vbeta and 13 Jbeta primers. Generated by immunoSEQ multiplex PCR, the TCRdb table keeps only in-frame clones and is missing some. The table has about 140,000 clones, around 80% seen once; the top ten hold roughly 3.2%. The sample taken for sequencing was PBMCs. The chain uses TRBV10-3 and TRBJ2-1; 9 bases align to TRBD1. The receptor's source is a man younger than 35 in good health and CMV-seropositive. In DNA, the CDR3 is TGTGCCATCAAAAGCCCGGGACAGGGAGTCTATGAGCAGTTCTTC. Protein sequence: CAIKSPGQGVYEQFF.